The 4 T cell receptor beta chains listed next were all sequenced from one sample in a study of type 1 regulatory T cells. Which antigens these TCRs recognize remains unknown. TCRdb redid the calling of the reads with MiXCR, one entry per CDR3 protein. The table records 63,000 or so distinct CDR3 sequences, roughly half of them present only once. Specimen: cultured non-Tr1 T cells, either the whole culture or a sorted T cell fraction (not recorded which). These receptors came from a human donor in good health.

The rearrangement joins TRBV30 to TRBJ1-3, with D maybe TRBD1 (5 bases). Germline CDR1 GTSNPN, CDR2 SVGIG (reference sequence). V lost 2 bases and J 2 bases, leaving 13 bases between the germline ends. The CDR3 consists of 15 residues. CDR3: CAWSPAGTAGNTIYF. DNA of the CDR3: TGTGCCTGGAGTCCCGCAGGGACGGCTGGAAACACCATATATTTT. Full variable domain (remainder filled in from reference TRBV30 and TRBJ1-3): SQTIHQWPATLVQPVGSPLSLECTVEGTSNPNLYWYRQAAGRGLQLLFYSVGIGQISSEVPQNLSASRPQDRQFILSSKKLLLSDSGFYLCAWSPAGTAGNTIYFGEGSWLTVV.

The rearrangement links TRBV4-2 to TRBJ2-3; TRBD2 is a possible D gene (7 bases). The germline V and J ends were trimmed by 0 bases and 1 base, with 14 bases remaining between them. The CDR3 extends over 17 amino acids. CDR1 and CDR2 from the germline V gene are LGHNA and YNFKEQ. The CDR3 reads CASSQDSKGGGTDTQYF. CDR3 nucleotides: TGTGCCAGCAGCCAAGATAGCAAGGGGGGGGGCACAGATACGCAGTATTTT.

The V call is TRBV2, the J call TRBJ1-2, with TRBD1 as a possible D gene (5 bases). Germline V gene data show CDR1 as SNHLY and CDR2 as FYNNEI. The CDR3 is 16 amino acids. Trimming removed 2 bases at V and 4 bases at J, with 17 bases between. CDR3 in DNA: TGTGCCAGCAGTGAACTACTGTCGGGGGGTGGCTATGGCTACACCTTC. Its translation: CASSELLSGGGYGYTF.

The chain combines TRBV28 with TRBJ1-1; D perhaps matches TRBD1 (6 bases). CDR1 is MDHEN, CDR2 SYDVKM, per germline. The CDR3 loop spans 14 amino acids. V was shortened by 3 bases and J by 5 bases, with 13 bases between the two germline ends. The CDR3 nucleotides read TGTGCCAGCAGTTTGGTAACAGGGCGGACTGAAGCTTTCTTT. Its protein product is CASSLVTGRTEAFF. Based on the CDR3 plus reference TRBV28 and TRBJ1-1, the full variable domain is DVKVTQSSRYLVKRTGEKVFLECVQDMDHENMFWYRQDPGLGLRLIYFSYDVKMKEKGDIPEGYSVSREKKERFSLILESASTNQTSMYLCASSLVTGRTEAFFGQGTRLTVV.